This entry lists 21 T cell receptor beta chains sequenced from one sample in a study of T cells in Graves' hyperthyroidism and ophthalmopathy. Using RNA transcripts as the source, TCR beta CDR3 regions were amplified. An initial round of RT-PCR targeting the TCR CDR3 relied on the HTBI primer set. TCRdb reanalysed the multiplex PCR reads using MiXCR and keeps one entry per CDR3 protein. The sample contains 360,000 or so distinct CDR3 sequences, 19% of which appear only once. Sequences were obtained from blood. Source of these receptors: a woman between 18 and 29 years old with Graves' hyperthyroidism.

Of note for this clonotype: The junction departs from germline at one end; a sequencing error may be responsible. The chain recombines TRBV12-3 or TRBV12-4 with TRBJ2-4; unclear D gene. The CDR3 runs to 14 residues. The CDR3 region has the DNA TGTGCCAGCACCCCTCGGCAAGCCAAAAACTTTCAGTACTTC. It encodes CASTPRQAKNFQYF.

In its sample, this clonotype was seen many times. The rearrangement joins TRBV2 to TRBJ2-2; D gene unclear. Germline CDR1 is SNHLY and CDR2 is FYNNEI. The V end lost 7 bases, the J end lost 1 base, and 7 bases lay between the germline ends. The CDR3 contains 13 residues. The CDR3 protein is CASKDENTGELFF. In DNA form, the CDR3 reads TGTGCCAGCAAGGACGAGAACACCGGGGAGCTGTTTTTT.

This clonotype came up many times. The chain uses TRBV27 and TRBJ1-1; D uncertain. Trimming took off 1 base at V and 6 bases at J, with 9 bases between the two ends. Germline loops: CDR1 MNHEY, CDR2 SMNVEV (reference sequence). The CDR3 covers 13 residues. The CDR3 is CASSLLGISEAFF. The CDR3 DNA sequence: TGTGCCAGCAGTTTATTGGGGATCTCTGAAGCTTTCTTT.

This clonotype was seen ten or more times. This chain joins TRBV20-1 and TRBJ1-2; D call uncertain. The CDR3 has 13 amino acids. Per germline, CDR1 DFQATT and CDR2 SNEGSKA (reference sequence). The V gene lost 6 bases and the J gene lost 4 bases, with 15 bases spanning the gap. The DNA of the CDR3 is TGCAGTGCGCTCCCCCCGGGGTTCTATGGCTACACCTTC. This encodes CSALPPGFYGYTF.

This chain joins TRBV25-1 and TRBJ1-2, with 8 bases matching TRBD1. The CDR3 is 17 residues long. The germline V gene encodes CDR1 MGHDK and CDR2 SYGVNS. V lost 6 bases and J lost 3; bases outside the gene matches: 15. CDR3 protein: CASSPVVGQGLDYGYTF. The CDR3, as DNA: TGTGCCAGCAGCCCCGTGGTTGGACAGGGACTCGACTATGGCTACACCTTC.

There are a few counts of this clonotype. This chain links TRBV18 with TRBJ2-2, with no clear D. The CDR3 covers 13 residues. Looked up from germline, CDR1 is KGHSH and CDR2 is LQKENI. The ends were cut back, 2 bases at V and 5 bases at J, with 6 bases in the middle. CDR3 sequence (DNA): TGTGCCAGCTCACCAGGGTTTACCGGGGAGCTGTTTTTT. As protein: CASSPGFTGELFF.

This clonotype was picked up many times. The J gene is TRBJ1-2, the V gene TRBV5-4; perhaps TRBD1 as D (5 bases). Trimming cost V 0 bases and J 3 bases, with 9 bases left between them. CDR3 length: 14 residues. CDR1 and CDR2 (germline): SGHNT, YYREEE (reference sequence). The CDR3 DNA follows: TGTGCCAGCAGCTTGGGGCAGGGAGACTATGGCTACACCTTC. This codes for CASSLGQGDYGYTF.

J is TRBJ1-1 and V is TRBV30; the D gene is possibly TRBD1 (5 bases). Per germline, CDR1 GTSNPN and CDR2 SVGIG (reference sequence). V was cut by 0 bases and J by 4 bases, with 18 bases left in between. The CDR3 runs to 16 residues. The CDR3 DNA follows: TGTGCCTGGAGTGTGGGGGGGAAAATATGGGGCACTGAAGCTTTCTTT. The encoded protein is CAWSVGGKIWGTEAFF.

At least ten counts were recorded for this clonotype. This chain uses TRBV6-1 with TRBJ2-2, with TRBD1 identical over 7 bases. Germline CDR1 is MNHNS and CDR2 is SASEGT. The CDR3 is 16 amino acids. V dropped 5 bases and J dropped 4; count of bases not matched to a gene: 10. In DNA, the CDR3 is TGTGCCAGCAGTCCCCTGACAGGGTTGGGCACCGGGGAGCTGTTTTTT. Its protein product is CASSPLTGLGTGELFF.

This clonotype was seen repeatedly, ten times or more. The genes are TRBV6-5 and TRBJ2-7; D possibly uses TRBD1 or TRBD2 (7 bases each). This CDR3 has 12 amino acids. Germline V gene sequence: CDR1 MNHEY, CDR2 SVGAGI. Trimming shortened V by 5 bases and J by 7 bases, and 12 bases separated the two germline ends. Here the CDR3 reads CASSPGGVEQYF. The CDR3 DNA follows: TGTGCCAGCAGTCCAGGGGGGGTAGAGCAGTACTTC.

The V call is TRBV18, the J call TRBJ1-1, with TRBD1 matching over 7 bases. V lost 4 bases to trimming and J lost 5 bases; unmatched junction nucleotides: 7. Germline V gene data show CDR1 as KGHSH and CDR2 as LQKENI. CDR3 length: 14 amino acids. Here the CDR3 reads CASSQGQSWTEAFF. CDR3 nucleotide sequence: TGTGCCAGCTCACAGGGACAGAGTTGGACTGAAGCTTTCTTT.

This clonotype was recorded at least ten times. At one end the junction does not follow the germline gene, possibly because of a read error. This chain connects TRBV7-7 to TRBJ2-5, with D uncertain. Germline V gene data show CDR1 as SSHAT and CDR2 as FNYEAQ (reference sequence). CDR3 length equals 13 residues. In DNA form, the CDR3 reads TGTGCTAGCAGCTCCCGTTCTAGGGAGACCCAGTACTTC. This encodes CASSSRSRETQYF.

This clonotype was seen at least ten times. The gene calls are TRBV9 and TRBJ2-7; 12 nucleotides align to TRBD2. The germline CDR1 and CDR2 sequences are SGDLS and YYNGEE. Trimming removed 4 bases from V and 3 bases from J; junction bases left unmatched: 5. The CDR3 runs to 15 residues. CDR3 residues: CASSPGLAGLYEQYF. Here the CDR3 DNA reads TGTGCCAGCAGCCCCGGACTAGCGGGACTCTACGAGCAGTACTTC.

This clonotype was seen many times. This chain uses TRBV11-2 with TRBJ1-2; unclear D gene. Germline V lookup: CDR1 SGHAT, CDR2 FQNNGV. The CDR3 extends over 15 amino acids. V lost 4 bases to trimming and J lost 8 bases, with 20 bases between them. Here the CDR3 reads CASSSLSGPLRGYTF. DNA for the CDR3: TGTGCCAGCAGCTCCCTCTCCGGGCCCCTTCGCGGCTACACCTTC.

This clonotype has just a few counts. This chain connects TRBV9 to TRBJ2-2; 8 nucleotides match TRBD1. The length of the CDR3 is 17 residues. Trimming at V came to 7 bases and at J to 0 bases, leaving 11 bases not matched to a gene. Germline assignment: CDR1 SGDLS and CDR2 YYNGEE. Written as DNA, the CDR3 is TGTGCCAGCTCCGAGGACAGGGACTCCTCGAACACCGGGGAGCTGTTTTTT. It is translated as CASSEDRDSSNTGELFF.

This clonotype appeared many times. The gene calls are TRBV5-1 and TRBJ2-2; TRBD1 is a possible D gene (5 bases). The V and J ends lost 0 bases and 7 bases respectively, with 16 bases between them. This CDR3 has 16 amino acids. The germline V gene has CDR1 SGHRS and CDR2 YFSETQ. This CDR3 is CASSLALRQYGGELFF. In DNA form, the CDR3 reads TGCGCCAGCAGCTTGGCCCTACGACAGTACGGCGGGGAGCTGTTTTTT. The variable domain in full, with the rest retrieved from reference TRBV5-1 and TRBJ2-2, is KAGVTQTPRYLIKTRGQQVTLSCSPISGHRSVSWYQQTPGQGLQFLFEYFSETQRNKGNFPGRFSGRQFSNSRSEMNVSTLELGDSALYLCASSLALRQYGGELFFGEGSRLTVL.

This clonotype came up a few times. A much larger clonotype is one base distant, so this may be a read error. The chain employs TRBV7-2 and TRBJ1-2; D is uncertain. The germline V and J ends were trimmed by 4 bases and 5 bases, with 11 bases remaining between them. CDR1 SGHTA and CDR2 FQGNSA come from the germline V gene. CDR3 size: 13 residues. The CDR3 here is CASSSGPVYGYTF. CDR3 DNA sequence: TGTGCCAGCAGCTCCGGGCCGGTATATGGCTACACCTTC.

The chain has TRBV7-2 and TRBJ2-2; 7 bases agree with TRBD2. Germline V gene lookup returns CDR1 SGHTA and CDR2 FQGNSA. The CDR3 totals 13 residues. CDR3 amino acids: CATSGTKTGELFF. DNA for the CDR3: TGTGCGACCAGCGGGACCAAGACCGGGGAGCTGTTTTTT.

This clonotype was counted ten times or more. The rearrangement uses TRBV10-3 and TRBJ1-1, with D maybe TRBD1 (6 bases). Germline V gene data show CDR1 as ENHRY and CDR2 as SYGVKD. The ends were cut back, 6 bases at V and 5 bases at J, with 16 bases in the middle. The length of the CDR3 is 14 residues. CDR3 loop: CAIRQGIRNTEAFF. The CDR3 DNA is TGTGCCATCAGGCAGGGGATACGGAATACTGAAGCTTTCTTT.

This clonotype was seen repeatedly, ten times or more. The chain links TRBV20-1 to TRBJ1-1; D gene uncertain. The CDR3 loop spans 13 amino acids. V dropped 6 bases and J dropped 0 bases, with 11 bases sitting between them. Germline V lookup: CDR1 DFQATT, CDR2 SNEGSKA (reference sequence). DNA for the CDR3: TGCAGTGCATTGGACCCTCTGAACACTGAAGCTTTCTTT. Translation: CSALDPLNTEAFF.

This chain uses TRBV2 with TRBJ2-1; no reliable D call. V gave up 5 bases and J gave up 1 base, with 12 bases separating them. The CDR3 extends over 15 amino acids. The germline CDR1 and CDR2 sequences are SNHLY and FYNNEI. The CDR3 coding sequence is TGTGCCAGCAGTAAGGGATGGGAATCCTACAATGAGCAGTTCTTC. It yields the protein CASSKGWESYNEQFF.